Shown below are 5 T cell receptor beta chains from a single sample sequenced in a study of blood T cell repertoires in COVID-19. Clones were read by immunoSEQ multiplex PCR, and TCRdb kept only the in-frame ones, dropping some. The data contain under 250,000 clones, 83% of them singletons. The material sequenced was PBMCs or T cells enriched from blood (not recorded which). Source of these receptors: a woman aged 50 to 60 who had been exposed to COVID-19.

The V and J genes are TRBV29-1 and TRBJ2-7; weak D call: TRBD2 (6 bases). The V end was cut by 5 bases, the J end by 2 bases, with 13 bases between. Germline CDR1 reads SQVTM; CDR2 reads ANQGSEA. There are 13 residues in the CDR3. CDR3 region: CSVSGTDPYEQYF. Here the CDR3 DNA reads TGCAGCGTTTCCGGGACTGACCCCTACGAGCAGTACTTC.

The rearrangement links TRBV29-1 to TRBJ2-1; no definite D call. The CDR3 is made up of 13 amino acids. Per the germline V gene, CDR1 is SQVTM and CDR2 is ANQGSEA. Trimming took off 4 bases at V and 7 bases at J, with 14 bases between the two ends. The CDR3 region has the DNA TGCAGCGTTGTGCCGAGCCTACCAAATGAGCAGTTCTTC. Translated: CSVVPSLPNEQFF.

The chain employs TRBV12-3 or TRBV12-4 and TRBJ1-1; TRBD1 matches at 7 bases. The V and J ends lost 5 bases and 8 bases, in that order; junction bases with no gene match: 5. This CDR3 spans 12 amino acids. This chain's CDR3 is CASSLTTGEAFF. CDR3 in DNA: TGTGCCAGCAGTCTGACGACAGGGGAAGCTTTCTTT.

The chain links TRBV5-5 to TRBJ2-7; tentative D call: TRBD1 (5 bases). V was clipped by 0 bases and J by 0 bases, with 7 bases between them. This CDR3 region has 14 residues. CDR1 is SGHKS, CDR2 YYEKEE, per germline (reference sequence). CDR3 sequence (DNA): TGTGCCAGCAGCTTGGCGCAGGGCTCCTACGAGCAGTACTTC. This gives the protein CASSLAQGSYEQYF.

This clone was picked up a small number of times. Written as DNA, the CDR3 is TGTGCCACCAGCAGAGATGAGATCTCTGGGGCCAACGTCCTGACTTTC. This sequence encodes CATSRDEISGANVLTF. The rearrangement uses TRBV15 and TRBJ2-6; D unclear. The CDR3 is 16 residues long. Germline CDR1 LNHNV, CDR2 YYDKDF (reference sequence). The V end lost 0 bases, the J end lost 0 bases, and 6 bases lay between the germline ends.